The 22 T cell receptor beta chains in this list originate from one sample, sequenced in a study of T cell repertoires in ileal Crohn's disease. The time point was: neoterminal ileum biopsy at postoperative endoscopy, about 6 months after surgery. Profiling relied on immunoSEQ multiplex PCR, and the TCRdb table lists in-frame clones only, not all of them. The repertoire holds some 10,000 clones, with roughly 75% as singletons. Sequencing was performed on ileal tissue. All receptors come from an adult with Crohn's disease.

The chain links TRBV5-1 to TRBJ2-5; TRBD2 aligns across 12 bases. The length of the CDR3 is 16 residues. Germline assignment: CDR1 SGHRS and CDR2 YFSETQ. The ends lost 4 bases at V and 0 bases at J; junction bases unmatched: 4. As DNA, the CDR3 is TGCGCCAGCAGCCCGACTAGCGGGGGCAACCAAGAGACCCAGTACTTC. It is translated as CASSPTSGGNQETQYF.

The chain joins TRBV29-1 to TRBJ2-7; 10 bases are shared with TRBD2. The CDR3 is made up of 14 amino acids. V lost 4 bases, J lost 1 base, and 4 bases stayed unmatched. Per germline, CDR1 SQVTM and CDR2 ANQGSEA. This CDR3 is CSVATSGDSYEQYF. In DNA, the CDR3 is TGCAGCGTTGCCACTAGCGGGGATTCCTACGAGCAGTACTTC.

This clone was detected a few times. The chain recombines TRBV4-2 with TRBJ2-1; 8 nucleotides match TRBD1. This CDR3 has 15 residues. V was clipped by 4 bases and J by 4 bases; unmatched bases: 6. Germline V gene lookup returns CDR1 LGHNA and CDR2 YNFKEQ. CDR3 sequence (DNA): TGTGCCAGCAGCCTAACCGGACAGGGATACAATGAGCAGTTCTTC. It encodes CASSLTGQGYNEQFF.

This clone was recorded only once. The V call is TRBV2, the J call TRBJ2-5; possibly TRBD1 for D (5 bases). Germline CDR1 is SNHLY and CDR2 is FYNNEI. V was cut by 4 bases and J by 2 bases, with 14 bases left in between. The CDR3 is made up of 15 amino acids. The CDR3 DNA follows: TGTGCCAGCAGTGGACAGAGTCTTAAACAAGAGACCCAGTACTTC. The encoded protein is CASSGQSLKQETQYF.

The gene calls are TRBV5-5 and TRBJ1-1, with TRBD1 as a possible D gene (5 bases). This CDR3 comprises 14 residues. The germline CDR1 and CDR2 sequences are SGHKS and YYEKEE (reference sequence). Trimming left V 0 bases short and J 1 base short, with 7 bases between. The CDR3 loop is CASSLVGQNTEAFF. The CDR3 region has the DNA TGTGCCAGCAGCTTGGTGGGGCAGAACACTGAAGCTTTCTTT.

The chain joins TRBV19 to TRBJ2-1; possible D gene TRBD2, 6 bases. Germline assignment: CDR1 LNHDA and CDR2 SQIVND (reference sequence). The ends were cut back, 11 bases at V and 2 bases at J, with 16 bases in the middle. The CDR3 covers 14 residues. The CDR3 nucleotides are TGTGCCTCCCAACGAGGAGGGACCTACAATGAGCAGTTCTTC. Protein: CASQRGGTYNEQFF.

On this clone itself: Germline is not matched at one junction end, which may reflect a read error. The CDR3: CASSAFVAGNSDNEQFF. The CDR3 region has the DNA TGTGCCAGCAGCGCCTTCGTAGCGGGGAACTCCGACAATGAGCAGTTCTTC. This chain joins TRBV9 and TRBJ2-1; 8 nucleotides agree with TRBD2. The germline gives CDR1 SGDLS, CDR2 YYNGEE. The CDR3 length is 17 residues.

The genes are TRBV5-1 and TRBJ1-2; no clear D gene. This CDR3 is built from 14 residues. Trimming cost V 2 bases and J 0 bases, with 8 bases left between them. Per the germline V gene, CDR1 is SGHRS and CDR2 is YFSETQ. CDR3 amino acids: CASSFEGPNYGYTF. The CDR3, as DNA: TGCGCCAGCAGCTTCGAGGGTCCTAACTATGGCTACACCTTC.

This chain uses TRBV5-1 with TRBJ1-6; no firm D call. There are 17 residues in the CDR3. Germline V CDR1 and CDR2: SGHRS, YFSETQ. V lost 0 bases, J lost 0 bases, and 10 bases lay in between. CDR3 coding DNA: TGCGCCAGCAGCTTGGGCAGCGCGAGCTCCTATAATTCACCCCTCCACTTT. Its translation: CASSLGSASSYNSPLHF.

This clone is labeled as medium-sized. The chain is built from TRBV4-3 and TRBJ1-1; unclear D gene. V was clipped by 4 bases and J by 4 bases, with 16 bases between them. Germline CDR1 LGHNA, CDR2 YSLEER. This CDR3 region has 15 residues. CDR3 loop: CASSPERGLRTEAFF. DNA for the CDR3: TGCGCCAGCAGCCCAGAAAGAGGGTTGCGCACTGAAGCTTTCTTT.

This clone was observed a handful of times. Written as DNA, the CDR3 is TGTGCCAGCAGTGTCACCATAGCGGGGGCCACCTACGAGCAGTACTTC. Translation: CASSVTIAGATYEQYF. V and J are TRBV2 and TRBJ2-7; 9 bases map to TRBD2. From germline, CDR1 is SNHLY and CDR2 FYNNEI. The CDR3 runs 16 residues. V lost 4 bases and J lost 2; bases outside the gene matches: 9.

The chain carries TRBV27 and TRBJ2-5; the match to TRBD1 covers 10 bases. This CDR3 has 15 residues. CDR1 and CDR2 from the germline V gene are MNHEY and SMNVEV (reference sequence). V gave up 7 bases and J gave up 5 bases; unmatched junction bases: 10. The CDR3 loop reads CASTLTGGSRETQYF. CDR3 in DNA: TGTGCCAGCACCCTGACAGGGGGCAGTAGGGAGACCCAGTACTTC.

This clone was observed once. The chain has TRBV5-1 and TRBJ1-1; no firm D call. Germline V lookup: CDR1 SGHRS, CDR2 YFSETQ. Trimming took off 4 bases at V and 1 base at J, with 11 bases between the two ends. There are 14 residues in the CDR3. The CDR3 region is CASSVRVSNTEAFF. For the CDR3, the DNA is TGCGCCAGCAGCGTACGGGTGTCGAACACTGAAGCTTTCTTT.

The chain joins TRBV19 to TRBJ1-2, with D perhaps matching TRBD1 (6 bases). Germline V CDR1 and CDR2: LNHDA, SQIVND (reference sequence). The CDR3 covers 15 residues. V lost 5 bases and J lost 3, with 16 bases in between. Here the CDR3 DNA reads TGTGCCAGTAGTGACTACCTACAGGGAGACTATGGCTACACCTTC. Translating it yields CASSDYLQGDYGYTF.

The V gene is TRBV28, the J gene TRBJ2-7; 12 bases are shared with TRBD2. The CDR3 extends over 15 amino acids. V gave up 3 bases and J gave up 3 bases; unmatched junction bases: 3. Germline V lookup: CDR1 MDHEN, CDR2 SYDVKM. CDR3 sequence reads: CASSFGLAGSYEQYF. DNA of the CDR3: TGTGCCAGCAGTTTCGGACTAGCGGGGAGCTACGAGCAGTACTTC.

Only a few counts were recorded for this clone. An end of the junction differs from the germline gene, which may be a read error. The chain links TRBV7-2 to TRBJ2-7; TRBD2 matches at 13 bases. In germline, CDR1 is SGHTA, CDR2 FQGNSA. This CDR3 is 16 amino acids long. CDR3 in DNA: TGCGCCAGCAGTCCAGGACTAGCGGGAGAGACCTACGAGCAGTACTTC. Translation: CASSPGLAGETYEQYF.

The gene calls are TRBV18 and TRBJ1-1; no clear D gene. V dropped 2 bases and J dropped 4 bases, with 17 bases sitting between them. Germline V lookup: CDR1 KGHSH, CDR2 LQKENI. The CDR3 contains 16 residues. CDR3 region: CASSPTWRARGTEAFF. DNA for the CDR3: TGTGCCAGCTCACCAACCTGGAGGGCGAGAGGCACTGAAGCTTTCTTT.

This clone was detected once. The V and J genes are TRBV15 and TRBJ1-1; D not certain. The germline V gene encodes CDR1 LNHNV and CDR2 YYDKDF (reference sequence). CDR3 length equals 14 residues. Trimming took 3 bases from V and 1 from J, leaving 9 bases between them. The CDR3 spells CATSSPGRNTEAFF. The CDR3 nucleotides read TGTGCCACCAGCAGCCCTGGGAGGAACACTGAAGCTTTCTTT.

This clone was detected a few times. The chain has TRBV2 and TRBJ1-1; a possible D gene is TRBD1 (6 bases). The CDR3 sequence is 14 residues long. V was cut by 6 bases and J by 5 bases, with 16 bases left in between. CDR1 is SNHLY and CDR2 is FYNNEI in the germline V gene. This CDR3 is CASRSNREGTEAFF. CDR3 DNA: TGTGCCAGCAGGTCGAACAGGGAAGGTACTGAAGCTTTCTTT.

J is TRBJ1-1 and V is TRBV11-2; D is possibly TRBD1 (5 bases). CDR3 length: 15 amino acids. Germline V CDR1 and CDR2: SGHAT, FQNNGV. V lost 3 bases and J lost 1, with 12 bases in between. The CDR3 loop reads CASSLKGFGNTEAFF. The DNA for the CDR3 is TGTGCCAGCAGCTTGAAGGGGTTTGGGAACACTGAAGCTTTCTTT.

V usage is TRBV4-2 and J usage is TRBJ2-5; TRBD2 matches 9 bases. The germline CDR1 and CDR2 sequences are LGHNA and YNFKEQ. The CDR3 sequence is 15 residues long. V lost 1 base, J lost 4 bases, and 4 bases stayed unmatched. DNA for the CDR3: TGTGCCAGCAGCCAAGGGCGGGAGGGGGGAGAGACCCAGTACTTC. Residues: CASSQGREGGETQYF.

The genes are TRBV15 and TRBJ2-7; the match to TRBD2 covers 7 bases. CDR3 size: 16 residues. V gave up 1 base and J gave up 2 bases; unmatched junction bases: 8. Germline V lookup: CDR1 LNHNV, CDR2 YYDKDF (reference sequence). CDR3 protein: CATSRVGSGTAYEQYF. The CDR3 DNA sequence: TGTGCCACCAGCAGAGTCGGGAGCGGGACCGCCTACGAGCAGTACTTC.